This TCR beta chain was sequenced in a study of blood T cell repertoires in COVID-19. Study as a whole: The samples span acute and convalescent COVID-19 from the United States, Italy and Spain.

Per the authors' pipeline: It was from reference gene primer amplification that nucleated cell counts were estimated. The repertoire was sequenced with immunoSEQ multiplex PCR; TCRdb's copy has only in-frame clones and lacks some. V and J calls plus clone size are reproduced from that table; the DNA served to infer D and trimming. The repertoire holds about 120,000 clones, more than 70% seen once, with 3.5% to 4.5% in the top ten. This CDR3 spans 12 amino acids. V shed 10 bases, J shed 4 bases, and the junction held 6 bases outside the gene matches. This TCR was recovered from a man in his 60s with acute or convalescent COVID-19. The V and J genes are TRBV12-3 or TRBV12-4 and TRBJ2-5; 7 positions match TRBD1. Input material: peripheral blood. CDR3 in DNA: TGTGCCACCCGACAGGGAAGAGAGACCCAGTACTTC. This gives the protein CATRQGRETQYF.